The clone carrying this TCR beta chain was counted a few times. What it binds is not known. This sample stems from a study of T-cell reconstitution after alpha-beta-depleted transplantation in children. Unmatched junction bases numbered 1, after V lost 5 bases and J lost 0 bases. Germline V gene sequence: CDR1 MNHEY, CDR2 SMNVEV (reference sequence). The CDR3 totals 14 residues. Study outcomes and limitations: Fresh T-cell production supplied most of the T-cell counts and diversity seen one year after transplant. In patients about two months after transplant, alpha-beta T cells reportedly arose from several hundred expanded graft clones. Some patients showed high day-60 TCRbeta diversity, which derived from surviving recipient T cells and thymic progenitors.

Unique molecular identifiers tagged the TCRbeta library. TCRdb re-analysed the PCR reads in MiXCR, keeping a single row per CDR3 protein. The table includes more than 200,000 distinct CDR3 sequences, more than 20% detected once. Source: PBMCs, taken before TCRalphabeta/CD19-depleted stem cell transplant. The clonotype was recovered from a girl aged 2 to 9 with Fanconi anemia, due to receive a stem cell transplant. The gene calls are TRBV27 and TRBJ2-3, with 8 bases lining up with TRBD2. CDR3: CASSIAGSTDTQYF. CDR3 nucleotides: TGTGCCAGCAGTATAGCGGGGAGCACAGATACGCAGTATTTT.